The 32 T cell receptor beta chains below were found in one sample sequenced in a study of persistence of HIV-infected CD4 T cells. No antigens are known for them. The immunoSEQ assay was version 4, run in survey mode. TCRdb's table, derived via immunoSEQ multiplex PCR, lists solely in-frame clones and lacks some. The repertoire holds under 35,000 clones, 65% to 75% seen once, with 1.4% in the top ten. An overlapping HIV-1 Gag peptide pool stimulated these cells at roughly 0.97 ug/peptide/mL. Sorting selected CD4+ T cells upregulating both CD40 ligand and CD69. The sample was CD4+ T cells sorted from PBMCs after roughly 19-hour stimulation, taken from a patient who received antiretroviral therapy. The source is an adult man with HIV who was CMV-seropositive.

The chain couples TRBV14 to TRBJ2-2; TRBD1 matches at 7 bases. The CDR3 has 17 amino acids. Germline-derived CDR1 and CDR2 are SGHDN and FVKESK. J lost 2 bases, V lost 5 bases, and 11 bases had no gene match. The chain's CDR3 is CASSSFGAGGNTGELFF. The CDR3 DNA follows: TGTGCCAGCAGCTCCTTCGGGGCAGGGGGTAACACCGGGGAGCTGTTTTTT.

This chain links TRBV18 with TRBJ1-3; 9 bases are a match to TRBD1. J was trimmed by 3 bases and V by 6 bases; bases with no gene match: 6. The CDR3 runs to 15 residues. In germline, CDR1 is KGHSH, CDR2 LQKENI. In nucleotides, the CDR3 is TGTGCCAGCTCGCTACAGGGGGCCCTTGGAAACACCATATATTTT. It codes for CASSLQGALGNTIYF.

This clone was detected only a few times. The V call is TRBV7-6, the J call TRBJ2-1; D assignment may be TRBD1 or TRBD2 (8 bases each). V shed 6 bases and J shed 4 bases, with 16 bases lying between them. CDR1 is SGHVS and CDR2 is FNYEAQ in the germline V gene. CDR3 size: 15 residues. The CDR3 is CASSFSGTGYNEQFF. CDR3 coding DNA: TGTGCCAGCAGTTTTAGCGGGACAGGATACAATGAGCAGTTCTTC. The variable domain in full, completed from reference TRBV7-6 and TRBJ2-1, reads GAGVSQSPRYKVTKRGQDVALRCDPISGHVSLYWYRQALGQGPEFLTYFNYEAQQDKSGLPNDRFSAERPEGSISTLTIQRTEQRDSAMYRCASSFSGTGYNEQFFGPGTRLTVL.

V is TRBV6-6 and J is TRBJ1-5; 10 nucleotides match TRBD1. The CDR3 has 15 amino acids. The V segment lost 4 bases and the J segment 7 bases; nucleotides outside the gene matches: 7. CDR1 MNHNY and CDR2 SVGAGI come from the germline V gene (reference sequence). In DNA, the CDR3 is TGTGCCAGCAGTTTACGACAGGGGGCGGAACAGCCCCAGCATTTT. This encodes CASSLRQGAEQPQHF.

The V gene is TRBV19, the J gene TRBJ2-2; either TRBD1 or TRBD2 may supply D (5 bases each). Germline V gene sequence: CDR1 LNHDA, CDR2 SQIVND (reference sequence). CDR3 length: 16 amino acids. Trimming took off 6 bases at V and 4 bases at J, with 18 bases between the two ends. The CDR3 protein is CASSLGRTMGTGELFF. DNA of the CDR3: TGTGCCAGTAGCCTGGGACGGACAATGGGCACCGGGGAGCTGTTTTTT.

The chain joins TRBV4-1 to TRBJ1-5; D not certain. The germline V gene encodes CDR1 MGHRA and CDR2 YSYEKL. This CDR3 contains 16 residues. V was clipped by 1 base and J by 2 bases, with 12 bases between them. CDR3 region: CASSQGRRNGNQPQHF. The CDR3 DNA reads as TGCGCCAGCAGCCAAGGACGTCGGAATGGCAATCAGCCCCAGCATTTT.

The chain combines TRBV6-1 with TRBJ1-5; D possibly corresponds to TRBD1 (6 bases). Looked up from germline, CDR1 is MNHNS and CDR2 is SASEGT. Trimming took 5 bases from V and 5 from J, leaving 16 bases between them. This CDR3 has 15 residues. The CDR3 sequence: CASSSQGMVDQPQHF. CDR3 bases: TGTGCCAGCAGTTCACAGGGTATGGTGGATCAGCCCCAGCATTTT.

The CDR3, as DNA: TGTGCCAGCAGTTCTCCATACCAAAGCGGGGCGTACTCTGGGGCCAACGTCCTGACTTTC. Protein product: CASSSPYQSGAYSGANVLTF. The J gene is TRBJ2-6, the V gene TRBV27; 7 nucleotides align to TRBD2. With 4 bases clipped from V and 0 bases from J, the junction kept 15 bases outside the gene matches. CDR3 length equals 20 residues. Germline V gene data show CDR1 as MNHEY and CDR2 as SMNVEV (reference sequence).

By share of the sample, this clone is medium-sized. The V call is TRBV3-1 (or the pseudogene TRBV3-2), the J call TRBJ2-7; D uncertain. Trimming stripped 2 bases from V and 5 bases from J, with 10 bases between. Germline loops: CDR1 LGHDT, CDR2 YNNKEL (reference sequence). This CDR3 contains 13 residues. The CDR3 DNA follows: TGTGCCAGCAGCCAACTTGCAGGCGACGAGCAGTACTTC. Its translation is CASSQLAGDEQYF.

V and J are TRBV4-1 and TRBJ2-7, with TRBD2 identical over 9 bases. V shed 8 bases, J shed 2 bases, and the junction held 7 bases outside the gene matches. This CDR3 contains 14 residues. The germline CDR1 and CDR2 sequences are MGHRA and YSYEKL. CDR3 residues: CASASGGPTYEQYF. The DNA of the CDR3 is TGCGCCAGCGCGAGCGGGGGGCCCACCTACGAGCAGTACTTC.

The chain couples TRBV28 to TRBJ1-5, with 8 bases fitting TRBD1. The CDR3 runs to 15 residues. With V trimmed by 2 bases and J by 6 bases, 6 bases remained unmatched. Germline V gives CDR1 MDHEN, CDR2 SYDVKM. CDR3: CASSLGQGVGQPQHF. For the CDR3, the DNA is TGTGCCAGCAGTTTAGGACAGGGAGTGGGTCAGCCCCAGCATTTT. Full variable domain (rest looked up from reference TRBV28 and TRBJ1-5): DVKVTQSSRYLVKRTGEKVFLECVQDMDHENMFWYRQDPGLGLRLIYFSYDVKMKEKGDIPEGYSVSREKKERFSLILESASTNQTSMYLCASSLGQGVGQPQHFGDGTRLSIL.

V is TRBV19 and J is TRBJ1-5; 7 bases map to TRBD1. The V and J ends lost 6 bases and 3 bases, in that order; junction bases with no gene match: 5. CDR1 and CDR2 from the germline V gene are LNHDA and SQIVND (reference sequence). CDR3 length: 14 amino acids. CDR3 in amino acids: CASSYDRDNQPQHF. For the CDR3, the DNA is TGTGCCAGTAGCTATGACAGGGACAATCAGCCCCAGCATTTT.

The chain recombines TRBV7-8 with TRBJ1-5; no definite D call. Germline V gene lookup returns CDR1 SGHVS and CDR2 FQNEAQ. This CDR3 comprises 12 residues. Trimming took off 5 bases at V and 7 bases at J, with 9 bases between the two ends. The CDR3 DNA is TGTGCCAGCAGCCGAACGGAGCAGCCCCAGCATTTT. Protein product: CASSRTEQPQHF.

This clone was detected only a few times. V is TRBV27 and J is TRBJ2-7; D is possibly TRBD1 (5 bases). The CDR3 has 16 residues. Germline lookup yields CDR1 MNHEY and CDR2 SMNVEV (reference sequence). V lost 3 bases and J 5 bases, leaving 20 bases between the germline ends. In DNA, the CDR3 is TGTGCCAGCAGTTTTTATGGTAGGGGCGGTATGCACGAGCAGTACTTC. Residues: CASSFYGRGGMHEQYF.

V is TRBV5-5 and J is TRBJ1-1; D is undetermined. CDR1 and CDR2 from the germline V gene are SGHKS and YYEKEE (reference sequence). The CDR3 covers 12 residues. V was pared by 6 bases and J by 7 bases, with 13 bases between. CDR3 nucleotides: TGTGCCAGCAAGAGGCAGGCCGATGAAGCTTTCTTT. Its translation: CASKRQADEAFF.

This sequence joins TRBV6-5 and TRBJ2-7; a possible D gene is TRBD1 (5 bases). CDR1 MNHEY and CDR2 SVGAGI come from the germline V gene. The CDR3 extends over 12 amino acids. V lost 8 bases and J 0 bases, leaving 8 bases between the germline ends. CDR3: CASDSSSYEQYF. The CDR3 coding sequence is TGTGCCAGCGACAGTAGCTCCTACGAGCAGTACTTC.

The V and J genes are TRBV2 and TRBJ1-6; TRBD1 aligns across 9 bases. J was trimmed by 7 bases and V by 7 bases; bases with no gene match: 5. This CDR3 is 14 amino acids long. Germline V gives CDR1 SNHLY, CDR2 FYNNEI. The CDR3 region has the DNA TGTGCCAGCAAGGACGGGACAGGGAATTCACCCCTCCACTTT. Protein: CASKDGTGNSPLHF.

The chain links TRBV2 to TRBJ1-5; no definite D call. The germline gives CDR1 SNHLY, CDR2 FYNNEI. The CDR3 is made up of 13 amino acids. V was shortened by 4 bases and J by 4 bases, with 8 bases between the two germline ends. The CDR3 spells CASSASTNQPQHF. The CDR3 DNA reads as TGTGCCAGCAGTGCGTCGACAAATCAGCCCCAGCATTTT.

The rearrangement joins TRBV3-1 (or the pseudogene TRBV3-2) to TRBJ2-3, with D uncertain. CDR1 and CDR2 (germline): LGHDT, YNNKEL (reference sequence). The CDR3 contains 15 residues. V lost 1 base to trimming and J lost 4 bases, with 12 bases between them. CDR3 residues: CASSQVTSLSDTQYF. CDR3 DNA sequence: TGTGCCAGCAGCCAAGTGACCTCGTTATCAGATACGCAGTATTTT.

This chain uses TRBV6-6 with TRBJ1-4, with TRBD1 matching 9 bases. The CDR3 consists of 15 residues. V shed 4 bases, J shed 5 bases, and the junction held 5 bases outside the gene matches. The germline gives CDR1 MNHNY, CDR2 SVGAGI (reference sequence). The CDR3 DNA reads TGTGCCAGCAGTTGGGGACAGGGACAGAATGAAAAACTGTTTTTT. It specifies CASSWGQGQNEKLFF.

This sequence joins TRBV7-9 and TRBJ1-3; 7 bases match TRBD1. This CDR3 is built from 17 residues. V trimming: 7 bases; J trimming: 2 bases; junction bases outside the gene matches: 14. Germline V gene lookup returns CDR1 SEHNR and CDR2 FQNEAQ (reference sequence). The CDR3 reads CASTFGDSNSPGNTIYF. DNA for the CDR3: TGTGCCAGCACTTTTGGGGACAGTAACTCTCCTGGAAACACCATATATTTT.

This clone was seen a handful of times. The gene calls are TRBV19 and TRBJ1-6, with D perhaps TRBD1 (5 bases). Germline loops: CDR1 LNHDA, CDR2 SQIVND (reference sequence). V shed 4 bases and J shed 6 bases, with 10 bases lying between them. The CDR3 covers 14 residues. CDR3 region: CASSTGATNSPLHF. CDR3 in DNA: TGTGCCAGTAGTACCGGGGCCACTAATTCACCCCTCCACTTT.

In its sample, this clone was seen a few times. The V and J genes are TRBV2 and TRBJ1-2; no reliable D call. This CDR3 spans 12 amino acids. The V end was cut by 8 bases, the J end by 0 bases, with 7 bases between. Germline lookup yields CDR1 SNHLY and CDR2 FYNNEI. CDR3 residues: CASHRANYGYTF. The CDR3 nucleotides read TGTGCCAGCCACAGAGCTAACTATGGCTACACCTTC.

By share of the sample, this clone is medium-sized. This chain links TRBV4-1 with TRBJ2-3; D not certain. V lost 0 bases and J lost 7, with 8 bases in between. The CDR3 is 13 residues long. Germline-derived CDR1 and CDR2 are MGHRA and YSYEKL. CDR3 sequence (DNA): TGCGCCAGCAGCCAAGATAAGGGTAATACGCAGTATTTT. It yields the protein CASSQDKGNTQYF.

This chain connects TRBV3-1 (or the pseudogene TRBV3-2) to TRBJ2-1; D is ambiguous. The germline V and J ends were trimmed by 3 bases and 7 bases, with 4 bases remaining between them. The CDR3 has 11 amino acids. Germline assignment: CDR1 LGHDT and CDR2 YNNKEL (reference sequence). CDR3 coding DNA: TGTGCCAGCAGCCAGGCGAATGAGCAGTTCTTC. The encoded protein is CASSQANEQFF.

This chain links TRBV10-3 with TRBJ1-1, with TRBD1 matching over 7 bases. This CDR3 has 15 residues. V shed 0 bases, J shed 6 bases, and the junction held 7 bases outside the gene matches. CDR1 and CDR2 (germline): ENHRY, SYGVKD. The CDR3 loop is CAISESAGGKSEAFF. The CDR3 DNA reads as TGTGCCATCAGTGAGTCGGCAGGGGGTAAATCTGAAGCTTTCTTT.

This clone rates as medium-sized. J is TRBJ2-3 and V is TRBV5-1, with TRBD2 matching over 9 bases. Germline V gene data show CDR1 as SGHRS and CDR2 as YFSETQ. The CDR3 spans 14 residues. V was clipped by 4 bases and J by 1 base; unmatched bases: 1. CDR3 bases: TGCGCCAGCAGCGTAGCGGGGGGCACAGATACGCAGTATTTT. This translates into CASSVAGGTDTQYF.

This clone was counted a few times. This chain connects TRBV2 to TRBJ2-1, with TRBD2 matching 8 bases. Germline CDR1 is SNHLY and CDR2 is FYNNEI. The CDR3 is 16 residues long. V gave up 4 bases and J gave up 1 base; unmatched junction bases: 6. DNA for the CDR3: TGTGCCAGCAGTGTAAGCGGGACTAGATCCTACAATGAGCAGTTCTTC. This gives the protein CASSVSGTRSYNEQFF.

This clone occurred a few times. The chain has TRBV18 and TRBJ1-1, with D unresolved. The V gene lost 5 bases and the J gene lost 0 bases, with 7 bases spanning the gap. CDR1 KGHSH and CDR2 LQKENI come from the germline V gene. The CDR3 is 13 amino acids. The CDR3 sequence: CASSVNMNTEAFF. In DNA, the CDR3 is TGTGCCAGCTCAGTGAACATGAACACTGAAGCTTTCTTT.

The rearrangement uses TRBV7-9 and TRBJ2-1, with D tentatively TRBD2 (6 bases). Germline values: CDR1 SEHNR, CDR2 FQNEAQ (reference sequence). V was cut by 1 base and J by 5 bases, with 12 bases left in between. CDR3 size: 15 residues. The CDR3, as DNA: TGTGCCAGCAGCTTAGTCGGGGGTGGGAACAATGAGCAGTTCTTC. This sequence encodes CASSLVGGGNNEQFF.

The chain carries TRBV11-3 and TRBJ2-2, with unresolved D. CDR1 is SGHNT, CDR2 YENEEA, per germline. The CDR3 contains 14 residues. Trimming shortened V by 0 bases and J by 3 bases, and 5 bases separated the two germline ends. DNA for the CDR3: TGTGCCAGCAGCTTAGATGTGGACACCGGGGAGCTGTTTTTT. Residues: CASSLDVDTGELFF.

CDR3 coding DNA: TGTGCCAGCAGTTACAAGGGGACTAATGAAAAACTGTTTTTT. Its protein is CASSYKGTNEKLFF. The V call is TRBV5-6, the J call TRBJ1-4; TRBD1 is a possible D gene (5 bases). The CDR3 spans 14 residues. CDR1 is SGHDT, CDR2 YYEEEE, per germline. V was pared by 5 bases and J by 2 bases, with 10 bases between.